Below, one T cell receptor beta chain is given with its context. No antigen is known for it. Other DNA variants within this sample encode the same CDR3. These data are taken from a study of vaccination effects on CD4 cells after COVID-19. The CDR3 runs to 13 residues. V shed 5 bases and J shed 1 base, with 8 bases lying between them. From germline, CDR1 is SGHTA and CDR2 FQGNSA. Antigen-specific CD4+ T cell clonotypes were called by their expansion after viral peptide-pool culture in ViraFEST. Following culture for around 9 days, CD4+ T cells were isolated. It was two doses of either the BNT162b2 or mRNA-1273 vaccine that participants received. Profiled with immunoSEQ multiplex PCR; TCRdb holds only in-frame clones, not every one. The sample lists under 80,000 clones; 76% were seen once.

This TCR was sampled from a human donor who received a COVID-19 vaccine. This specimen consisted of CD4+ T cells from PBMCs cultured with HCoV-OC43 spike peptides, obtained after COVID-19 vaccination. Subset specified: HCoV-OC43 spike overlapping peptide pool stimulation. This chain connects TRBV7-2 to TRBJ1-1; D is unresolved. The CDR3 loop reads CASSRQRNTEAFF. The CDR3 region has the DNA TGTGCCAGCAGCCGACAACGGAACACTGAAGCTTTCTTT.